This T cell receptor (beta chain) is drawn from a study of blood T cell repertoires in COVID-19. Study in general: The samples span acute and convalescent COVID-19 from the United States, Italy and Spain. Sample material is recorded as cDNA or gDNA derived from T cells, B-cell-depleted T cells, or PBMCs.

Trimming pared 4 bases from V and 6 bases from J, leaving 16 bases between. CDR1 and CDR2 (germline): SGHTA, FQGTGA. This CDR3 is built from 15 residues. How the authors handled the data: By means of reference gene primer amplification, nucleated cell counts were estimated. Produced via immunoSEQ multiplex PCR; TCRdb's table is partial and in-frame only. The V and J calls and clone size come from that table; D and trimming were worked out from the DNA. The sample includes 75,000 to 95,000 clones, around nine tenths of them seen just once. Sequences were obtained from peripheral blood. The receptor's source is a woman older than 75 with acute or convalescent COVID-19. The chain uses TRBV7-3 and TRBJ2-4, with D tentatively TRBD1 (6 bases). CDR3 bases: TGTGCCAGCAGCTCCCTCCGGGGACAAAGAAACATTCAGTACTTC. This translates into CASSSLRGQRNIQYF.